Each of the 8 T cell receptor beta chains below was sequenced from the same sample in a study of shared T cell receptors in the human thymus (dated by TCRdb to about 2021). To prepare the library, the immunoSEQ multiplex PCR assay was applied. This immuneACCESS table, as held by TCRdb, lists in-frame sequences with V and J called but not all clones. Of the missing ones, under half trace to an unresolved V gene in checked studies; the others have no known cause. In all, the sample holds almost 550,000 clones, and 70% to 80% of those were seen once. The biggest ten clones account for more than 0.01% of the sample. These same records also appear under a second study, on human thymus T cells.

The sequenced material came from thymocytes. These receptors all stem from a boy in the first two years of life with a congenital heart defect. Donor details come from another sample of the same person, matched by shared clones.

In nucleotides, the CDR3 is TGCAGCGTTGAAGATCCGGTCTTGGGGGCAGAGAGCTCCTACGAGCAGTACTTC. Translated: CSVEDPVLGAESSYEQYF. The chain uses TRBV29-1 and TRBJ2-5; D may be TRBD1 (6 bases). The end of the DNA fits TRBJ2-7 better, so the J call may be wrong. The CDR3 contains 18 residues. The germline gives CDR1 SQVTM, CDR2 ANQGSEA.

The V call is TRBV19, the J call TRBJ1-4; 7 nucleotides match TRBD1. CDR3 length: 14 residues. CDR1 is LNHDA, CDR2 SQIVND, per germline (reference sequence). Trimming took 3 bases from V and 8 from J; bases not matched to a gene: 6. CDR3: CASSIRQGREKLFF. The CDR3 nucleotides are TGTGCCAGTAGTATCAGACAGGGAAGAGAAAAACTGTTTTTT.

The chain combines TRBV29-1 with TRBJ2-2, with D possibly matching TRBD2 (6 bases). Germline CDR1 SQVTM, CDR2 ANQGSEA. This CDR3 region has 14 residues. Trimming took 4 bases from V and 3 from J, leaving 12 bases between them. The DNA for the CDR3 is TGCAGCGTTGGGGCGGGAAGGGACACCGGGGAGCTGTTTTTT. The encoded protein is CSVGAGRDTGELFF.

CDR3 DNA: TGTGCCTGGAGCGACCACCCCGGACAGGGGAACACTGAAGCTTTCTTT. This gives the protein CAWSDHPGQGNTEAFF. The chain has TRBV30 and TRBJ1-1; 8 bases fit TRBD1. Unmatched junction bases numbered 10, after V lost 3 bases and J lost 1 base. The CDR3 runs 16 residues. The germline V gene encodes CDR1 GTSNPN and CDR2 SVGIG (reference sequence).

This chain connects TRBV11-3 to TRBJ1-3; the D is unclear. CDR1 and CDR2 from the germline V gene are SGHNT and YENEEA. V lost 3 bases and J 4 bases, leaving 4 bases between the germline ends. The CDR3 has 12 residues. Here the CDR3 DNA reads TGTGCCAGCAGCTTCCCGGGAAACACCATATATTTT. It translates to CASSFPGNTIYF. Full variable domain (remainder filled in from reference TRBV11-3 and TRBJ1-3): EAGVVQSPRYKIIEKKQPVAFWCNPISGHNTLYWYLQNLGQGPELLIRYENEEAVDDSQLPKDRFSAERLKGVDSTLKIQPAELGDSAVYLCASSFPGNTIYFGEGSWLTVV.

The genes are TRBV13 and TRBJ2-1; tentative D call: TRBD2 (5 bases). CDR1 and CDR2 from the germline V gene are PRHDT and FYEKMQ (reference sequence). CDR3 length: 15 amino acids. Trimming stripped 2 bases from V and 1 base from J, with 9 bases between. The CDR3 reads CASSLRTRSYNEQFF. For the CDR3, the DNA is TGTGCCAGCAGCTTAAGGACTCGTTCCTACAATGAGCAGTTCTTC.

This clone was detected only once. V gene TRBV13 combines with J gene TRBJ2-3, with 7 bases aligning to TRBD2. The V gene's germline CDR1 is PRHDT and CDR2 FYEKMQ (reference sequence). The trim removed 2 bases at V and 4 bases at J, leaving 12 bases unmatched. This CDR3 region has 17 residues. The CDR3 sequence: CASSLSDCDGGSDTQYF. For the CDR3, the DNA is TGTGCCAGCAGCTTATCGGACTGCGACGGGGGGTCAGATACGCAGTATTTT. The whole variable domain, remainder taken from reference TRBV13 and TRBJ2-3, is AAGVIQSPRHLIKEKRETATLKCYPIPRHDTVYWYQQGPGQDPQFLISFYEKMQSDKGSIPDRFSAQQFSDYHSELNMSSLELGDSALYFCASSLSDCDGGSDTQYFGPGTRLTVL.

As DNA, the CDR3 is TGCGCCACACAGGACAGGTTTGGAGGGACTGAAGCTTTCTTT. As protein: CATQDRFGGTEAFF. The chain is built from TRBV10-1 and TRBJ1-1; 7 positions match TRBD1. The V and J ends lost 10 bases and 5 bases, in that order; junction bases with no gene match: 13. The CDR3 loop spans 14 amino acids. CDR1 is WNHNN, CDR2 SYGVQD, per germline (reference sequence).